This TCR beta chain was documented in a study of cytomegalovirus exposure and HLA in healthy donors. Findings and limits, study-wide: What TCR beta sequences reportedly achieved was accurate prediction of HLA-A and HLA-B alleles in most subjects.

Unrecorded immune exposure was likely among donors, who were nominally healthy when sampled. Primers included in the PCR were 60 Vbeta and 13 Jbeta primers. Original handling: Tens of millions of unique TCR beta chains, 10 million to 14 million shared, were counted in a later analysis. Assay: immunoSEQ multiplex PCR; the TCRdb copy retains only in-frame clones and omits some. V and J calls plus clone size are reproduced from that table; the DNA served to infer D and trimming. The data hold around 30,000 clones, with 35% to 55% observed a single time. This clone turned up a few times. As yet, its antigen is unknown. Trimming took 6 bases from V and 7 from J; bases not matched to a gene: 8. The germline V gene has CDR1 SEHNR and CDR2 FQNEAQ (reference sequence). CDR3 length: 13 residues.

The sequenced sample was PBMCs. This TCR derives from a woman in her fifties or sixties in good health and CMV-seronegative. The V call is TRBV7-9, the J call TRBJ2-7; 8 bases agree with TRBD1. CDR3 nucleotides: TGTGCCAGCAGGGCCCAGGGGGCGAGGGAGCAGTACTTC. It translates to CASRAQGAREQYF.